This TCR beta chain was recorded in a study of monozygotic twins with inflammatory bowel disease. On this clonotype itself: Its antigen is as yet unknown.

For each CDR3 protein, TCRdb gives one entry from its re-call of the 5' RACE reads, without DNA. The specimen's table records 150,000 to 200,000 distinct CDR3 sequences. Study-wide results and caveats: Healthy co-twins, by inverse Simpson, had higher TCRbeta diversity than their siblings with IBD.

CDR3 length: 14 amino acids. CDR1 is KGHSH and CDR2 is LQKENI in the germline V gene. The V call is TRBV18, the J call TRBJ2-4. Sequencing used blood. This TCR was recovered from a human donor with ulcerative colitis or Crohn's disease, or a healthy co-twin of an affected twin (not recorded which). CDR3 loop: CASSPVGAKNIQYF.